This T cell receptor (beta chain) was recorded in a study of blood T cell repertoires in COVID-19. CDR3 length equals 14 residues. V lost 0 bases and J lost 2, with 8 bases in between. Germline V gene sequence: CDR1 SGHRS, CDR2 YFSETQ. How the authors handled the data: Cell counts per sample came from amplifying reference gene primers. The method was immunoSEQ multiplex PCR; TCRdb's version includes in-frame clones alone and lacks a portion of them. That table supplies the V and J calls and clone size; D and trimming were determined from the DNA. The data hold about 260,000 clones, with about 89% observed a single time.

The chain has TRBV5-1 and TRBJ1-1; tentatively, D is TRBD1 (5 bases). The TCR sequence derives from a woman in her 50s with acute or convalescent COVID-19. Sequencing was carried out using peripheral blood. The CDR3 DNA reads as TGCGCCAGCAGCTTGGGCAGGGCCAACACTGAAGCTTTCTTT. It specifies CASSLGRANTEAFF.